The 27 T cell receptor beta chains listed next were all sequenced from one sample in a study of T-cell reconstitution after alpha-beta-depleted transplantation in children. Preparation of the TCRbeta library involved a method that used unique molecular identifiers. TCRdb independently ran MiXCR on the PCR reads; one entry per CDR3 protein. The sample holds roughly 500,000 distinct CDR3 sequences, about 10% seen once. The sequencing used PBMCs, collected before TCRalphabeta/CD19-depleted stem cell transplant. All receptors come from a child under 10 years old with inherited bone marrow failure, due to receive a stem cell transplant.

This clonotype was seen more than once but under ten times. The J gene is TRBJ2-7, the V gene TRBV27; TRBD1 aligns across 7 bases. The CDR3 has 13 residues. Trimming cost V 4 bases and J 3 bases; bases outside gene matches: 3. The germline V gene encodes CDR1 MNHEY and CDR2 SMNVEV (reference sequence). In nucleotides, the CDR3 is TGTGCCAGCAGTTCTAGGGGGCACTACGAGCAGTACTTC. Encoded protein: CASSSRGHYEQYF.

The rearrangement links TRBV4-3 to TRBJ1-6; 7 nucleotides align to TRBD1. V gave up 0 bases and J gave up 14 bases; unmatched junction bases: 19. Germline values: CDR1 LGHNA, CDR2 YSLEER. This CDR3 region has 18 residues. The DNA for the CDR3 is TGCGCCAGCAGCCAAGAAATCGGCGGTGTAGAACAGGGGAGGGCCCTCCACTTT. Translated, it gives CASSQEIGGVEQGRALHF.

This sequence joins TRBV18 and TRBJ2-5, with a possible D match to TRBD2 (5 bases). This CDR3 comprises 13 residues. The germline V and J ends were trimmed by 1 base and 5 bases, with 8 bases remaining between them. Germline lookup yields CDR1 KGHSH and CDR2 LQKENI. The CDR3 DNA reads as TGTGCCAGCTCACCACGAGGGTCGGAGACCCAGTACTTC. Protein: CASSPRGSETQYF.

This chain connects TRBV20-1 to TRBJ2-7; TRBD2 aligns across 7 bases. This CDR3 spans 12 amino acids. Germline V gene sequence: CDR1 DFQATT, CDR2 SNEGSKA (reference sequence). The V segment lost 4 bases and the J segment 9 bases; nucleotides outside the gene matches: 9. CDR3: CSATQGGEGQYF. CDR3 in DNA: TGCAGTGCTACTCAGGGAGGGGAGGGGCAGTACTTC.

The genes are TRBV5-5 and TRBJ2-3, with D perhaps TRBD1 (7 bases). V was clipped by 4 bases and J by 6 bases, with 15 bases between them. The CDR3 runs to 14 residues. Per the germline V gene, CDR1 is SGHKS and CDR2 is YYEKEE (reference sequence). The DNA of the CDR3 is TGTGCCAGCAGCGCGAACAGGGGAGGCGATACGCAGTATTTT. It yields the protein CASSANRGGDTQYF. The entire variable domain, with the rest obtained from reference TRBV5-5 and TRBJ2-3, is as follows: DAGVTQSPTHLIKTRGQQVTLRCSPISGHKSVSWYQQVLGQGPQFIFQYYEKEERGRGNFPDRFSARQFPNYSSELNVNALLLGDSALYLCASSANRGGDTQYFGPGTRLTVL.

This clonotype was recorded many times. The V gene is TRBV4-1, the J gene TRBJ2-7, with TRBD2 identical over 10 bases. Germline loops: CDR1 MGHRA, CDR2 YSYEKL. The CDR3 covers 16 residues. The J segment lost 0 bases and the V segment lost 3 bases, leaving 5 bases of the junction unmatched. CDR3 residues: CASSHKREGGSYEQYF. In DNA, the CDR3 is TGCGCCAGCAGCCACAAGCGGGAGGGCGGCTCCTACGAGCAGTACTTC.

The sample holds many counts of this clonotype. The chain employs TRBV18 and TRBJ2-6, with D tentatively TRBD1 (6 bases). Trimming removed 3 bases from V and 3 bases from J, with 9 bases in between. Germline lookup yields CDR1 KGHSH and CDR2 LQKENI. CDR3 length: 15 residues. The CDR3 is CASSPTGYGANVLTF. CDR3 in DNA: TGTGCCAGCTCACCTACAGGGTATGGGGCCAACGTCCTGACTTTC.

In this sample, this clonotype turned up many times. The chain recombines TRBV6-5 with TRBJ2-2; 9 nucleotides line up with TRBD2. The length of the CDR3 is 16 residues. Germline-derived CDR1 and CDR2 are MNHEY and SVGAGI. V lost 4 bases to trimming and J lost 2 bases; unmatched junction nucleotides: 5. The CDR3 is CASSSGLAINTGELFF. DNA for the CDR3: TGTGCCAGCAGTTCGGGACTAGCTATAAACACCGGGGAGCTGTTTTTT.

This clonotype was seen ten or more times. The rearrangement links TRBV7-2 to TRBJ2-3; 8 positions agree with TRBD2. The CDR3 contains 16 residues. CDR1 is SGHTA, CDR2 FQGNSA, per germline. V dropped 5 bases and J dropped 0; count of bases not matched to a gene: 7. CDR3 amino acids: CASSRLAGLSTDTQYF. CDR3 sequence (DNA): TGTGCCAGCAGCCGCTTAGCGGGATTGAGCACAGATACGCAGTATTTT.

This clonotype was seen only a few times. The CDR3 DNA follows: TGTGCCAGCACCGCGGGCTCCAAAACCTATGGCTACACCTTC. This sequence encodes CASTAGSKTYGYTF. This chain connects TRBV12-3 or TRBV12-4 to TRBJ1-2, with D unclear. The ends were cut back, 7 bases at V and 4 bases at J, with 16 bases in the middle. The CDR3 loop spans 14 amino acids.

This clonotype appeared many times. The J gene is TRBJ1-1, the V gene TRBV12-3 or TRBV12-4; D is possibly TRBD1 (5 bases). The CDR3 is 13 amino acids. The V end lost 6 bases, the J end lost 1 base, and 9 bases lay between the germline ends. The CDR3 DNA reads TGTGCCAGCAGGGCGACAGAGAACACTGAAGCTTTCTTT. Encoded protein: CASRATENTEAFF.

In this sample, this clonotype turned up many times. The chain links TRBV20-1 to TRBJ2-1; no reliable D call. Germline V gene sequence: CDR1 DFQATT, CDR2 SNEGSKA (reference sequence). The CDR3 is made up of 13 amino acids. Trimming stripped 4 bases from V and 0 bases from J, with 7 bases between. The CDR3 spells CSATGLSYNEQFF. In nucleotides, the CDR3 is TGCAGTGCTACCGGTCTCTCCTACAATGAGCAGTTCTTC.

The sample holds many counts of this clonotype. The V and J genes are TRBV12-3 or TRBV12-4 and TRBJ2-7, with D perhaps assigned TRBD1 or TRBD2 (5 bases each). With 5 bases removed from V and 3 bases from J, the gap between germline ends came to 14 bases. CDR3 length: 14 residues. CDR3 sequence: CASSQQGGLYEQYF. In DNA, the CDR3 is TGTGCCAGCAGTCAGCAGGGTGGACTCTACGAGCAGTACTTC.

This clonotype was recorded at least ten times. The CDR3 loop is CASSGGGSEQYF. The CDR3 DNA is TGCGCCAGCAGCGGAGGGGGTTCCGAGCAGTACTTC. V usage is TRBV5-1 and J usage is TRBJ2-7; D might be TRBD1 or TRBD2, each matching 6 bases. V was cut by 4 bases and J by 6 bases, with 11 bases left in between. The CDR3 sequence is 12 residues long. Germline V lookup: CDR1 SGHRS, CDR2 YFSETQ.

This clonotype was observed many times. This CDR3 reads CASSSLQETQYF. CDR3 coding DNA: TGTGCCAGCAGCTCGTTACAAGAGACCCAGTACTTC. The rearrangement uses TRBV7-9 and TRBJ2-5, with D unclear. Germline assignment: CDR1 SEHNR and CDR2 FQNEAQ (reference sequence). V was trimmed by 4 bases and J by 2 bases, leaving 5 bases between them. The CDR3 loop spans 12 amino acids.

This clonotype was found many times. The CDR3: CSAGLAVYNEQFF. For the CDR3, the DNA is TGCAGTGCCGGACTAGCGGTCTACAATGAGCAGTTCTTC. J is TRBJ2-1 and V is TRBV20-1, with 10 bases fitting TRBD2. CDR3 length: 13 amino acids. V lost 6 bases and J lost 3; bases outside the gene matches: 2. Per germline, CDR1 DFQATT and CDR2 SNEGSKA (reference sequence).

This clonotype has at least ten counts. This chain links TRBV14 with TRBJ2-2; 8 nucleotides agree with TRBD2. Germline V gene sequence: CDR1 SGHDN, CDR2 FVKESK. The CDR3 is 17 residues long. V was clipped by 1 base and J by 2 bases; unmatched bases: 6. CDR3 amino acids: CASSQALLAVNTGELFF. The CDR3 nucleotides are TGTGCCAGCAGCCAAGCCCTACTAGCGGTTAACACCGGGGAGCTGTTTTTT. Complete variable domain (other parts from reference TRBV14 and TRBJ2-2): EAGVTQFPSHSVIEKGQTVTLRCDPISGHDNLYWYRRVMGKEIKFLLHFVKESKQDESGMPNNRFLAERTGGTYSTLKVQPAELEDSGVYFCASSQALLAVNTGELFFGEGSRLTVL.

This clonotype was recorded at least ten times. The chain recombines TRBV27 with TRBJ2-2, with D perhaps matching TRBD2 (5 bases). Trimming stripped 2 bases from V and 4 bases from J, with 11 bases between. Germline CDR1 and CDR2: MNHEY and SMNVEV (reference sequence). CDR3 length: 15 amino acids. The CDR3 reads CASSLERGSTGELFF. In DNA form, the CDR3 reads TGTGCCAGCAGTTTAGAACGAGGGAGCACCGGGGAGCTGTTTTTT.

On this clonotype: A clone one base away is much larger, so this may be a read error. The J gene is TRBJ1-3, the V gene TRBV5-1, with D unresolved. Germline CDR1 is SGHRS and CDR2 is YFSETQ. V lost 7 bases and J lost 0, with 23 bases in between. The CDR3 runs 18 residues. CDR3 in amino acids: CASSSGSRAFFSGNTIYF. The CDR3 region has the DNA TGCGCCAGCTCCTCAGGTTCCCGGGCCTTCTTCTCTGGAAACACCATATATTTT.

This clonotype was seen ten or more times. The V and J genes are TRBV7-9 and TRBJ2-3, with unresolved D. This CDR3 contains 17 residues. The germline V gene encodes CDR1 SEHNR and CDR2 FQNEAQ (reference sequence). The V gene lost 5 bases and the J gene lost 0 bases, with 18 bases spanning the gap. CDR3 sequence reads: CASSPPGVRLSTDTQYF. The CDR3 DNA follows: TGTGCCAGCAGCCCCCCTGGGGTCAGATTGAGCACAGATACGCAGTATTTT.

This clonotype was recorded many times. The genes are TRBV10-3 and TRBJ2-7; tentative D call: TRBD2 (5 bases). The germline V gene encodes CDR1 ENHRY and CDR2 SYGVKD. The germline V and J ends were trimmed by 4 bases and 4 bases, with 14 bases remaining between them. This CDR3 contains 14 residues. The CDR3 DNA sequence: TGTGCCATCAGTGCTACCGGGAACGTTTACGAGCAGTACTTC. It is translated as CAISATGNVYEQYF.

The rearrangement joins TRBV20-1 to TRBJ2-7; D remains unclear. The CDR3 extends over 13 amino acids. Trimming took off 6 bases at V and 2 bases at J, with 14 bases between the two ends. The germline V gene encodes CDR1 DFQATT and CDR2 SNEGSKA (reference sequence). CDR3 sequence reads: CSADLPGAYEQYF. As DNA, the CDR3 is TGCAGTGCCGATCTCCCGGGTGCCTACGAGCAGTACTTC.

The J gene is TRBJ2-1, the V gene TRBV11-2; TRBD2 matches 12 bases. V lost 5 bases and J lost 6; bases outside the gene matches: 11. This CDR3 region has 17 residues. The germline V gene has CDR1 SGHAT and CDR2 FQNNGV. CDR3 nucleotide sequence: TGTGCCAGCAGCGCCTCTCTAGCGGGAGGGCCTGTCAATGAGCAGTTCTTC. This sequence encodes CASSASLAGGPVNEQFF.

Many counts were recorded for this clonotype. The chain joins TRBV7-2 to TRBJ1-2, with D unresolved. From germline, CDR1 is SGHTA and CDR2 FQGNSA. Trimming removed 3 bases from V and 5 bases from J, with 10 bases in between. This CDR3 is built from 13 residues. The CDR3 DNA reads TGTGCCAGCAGCTTTTCGGTCCAATATGGCTACACCTTC. Residues: CASSFSVQYGYTF.

In its sample, this clonotype was seen many times. The chain combines TRBV5-1 with TRBJ2-7, with TRBD1 matching over 7 bases. V dropped 0 bases and J dropped 1; count of bases not matched to a gene: 1. The CDR3 contains 14 residues. Per the germline V gene, CDR1 is SGHRS and CDR2 is YFSETQ. CDR3 sequence (DNA): TGCGCCAGCAGCTTGGAACAGGGGTCCTACGAGCAGTACTTC. Protein product: CASSLEQGSYEQYF.

The gene calls are TRBV5-1 and TRBJ2-1; TRBD2 matches 8 bases. The CDR3 covers 23 residues. The V segment lost 1 base and the J segment 0 bases; nucleotides outside the gene matches: 24. The germline V gene has CDR1 SGHRS and CDR2 YFSETQ. The CDR3 loop reads CASSLPGTQLGREALSSYNEQFF. CDR3 nucleotide sequence: TGCGCCAGCAGCTTGCCCGGGACCCAACTAGGGCGGGAGGCCCTAAGCTCCTACAATGAGCAGTTCTTC.

This clonotype appeared many times. The chain is built from TRBV20-1 and TRBJ2-1; D is unresolved. The V and J ends lost 3 bases and 2 bases respectively, with 17 bases between them. Germline CDR1 DFQATT, CDR2 SNEGSKA (reference sequence). The CDR3 covers 16 residues. CDR3 loop: CSASDLLPTAYNEQFF. Here the CDR3 DNA reads TGCAGTGCTAGCGACCTGCTCCCTACAGCCTACAATGAGCAGTTCTTC.